This T cell receptor (beta chain) was found in a study of blood T cell repertoires in COVID-19. Produced via immunoSEQ multiplex PCR; TCRdb's table is partial and in-frame only. The table has 190,000 or so clones, about nine tenths seen once. Recovered Cohort 3 donors showed two negative PCRs, clearance, or symptom resolution. CDR3 length equals 13 residues. Germline V gene lookup returns CDR1 SGHDN and CDR2 FVKESK. Trimming left V 1 base short and J 7 bases short, with 10 bases between. As for this clone: The identical CDR3 is also encoded by other nucleotide sequences in the sample.

The TCR originated in a man younger than 45 who had recovered from COVID-19. The chain recombines TRBV14 with TRBJ1-1, with D possibly TRBD1 on 5 matching bases. Sequences were obtained from PBMCs or T cells enriched from blood (not recorded which). CDR3 amino acids: CASSQVRGGEAFF. In DNA, the CDR3 is TGTGCCAGCAGCCAAGTCCGGGGGGGTGAAGCTTTCTTT.